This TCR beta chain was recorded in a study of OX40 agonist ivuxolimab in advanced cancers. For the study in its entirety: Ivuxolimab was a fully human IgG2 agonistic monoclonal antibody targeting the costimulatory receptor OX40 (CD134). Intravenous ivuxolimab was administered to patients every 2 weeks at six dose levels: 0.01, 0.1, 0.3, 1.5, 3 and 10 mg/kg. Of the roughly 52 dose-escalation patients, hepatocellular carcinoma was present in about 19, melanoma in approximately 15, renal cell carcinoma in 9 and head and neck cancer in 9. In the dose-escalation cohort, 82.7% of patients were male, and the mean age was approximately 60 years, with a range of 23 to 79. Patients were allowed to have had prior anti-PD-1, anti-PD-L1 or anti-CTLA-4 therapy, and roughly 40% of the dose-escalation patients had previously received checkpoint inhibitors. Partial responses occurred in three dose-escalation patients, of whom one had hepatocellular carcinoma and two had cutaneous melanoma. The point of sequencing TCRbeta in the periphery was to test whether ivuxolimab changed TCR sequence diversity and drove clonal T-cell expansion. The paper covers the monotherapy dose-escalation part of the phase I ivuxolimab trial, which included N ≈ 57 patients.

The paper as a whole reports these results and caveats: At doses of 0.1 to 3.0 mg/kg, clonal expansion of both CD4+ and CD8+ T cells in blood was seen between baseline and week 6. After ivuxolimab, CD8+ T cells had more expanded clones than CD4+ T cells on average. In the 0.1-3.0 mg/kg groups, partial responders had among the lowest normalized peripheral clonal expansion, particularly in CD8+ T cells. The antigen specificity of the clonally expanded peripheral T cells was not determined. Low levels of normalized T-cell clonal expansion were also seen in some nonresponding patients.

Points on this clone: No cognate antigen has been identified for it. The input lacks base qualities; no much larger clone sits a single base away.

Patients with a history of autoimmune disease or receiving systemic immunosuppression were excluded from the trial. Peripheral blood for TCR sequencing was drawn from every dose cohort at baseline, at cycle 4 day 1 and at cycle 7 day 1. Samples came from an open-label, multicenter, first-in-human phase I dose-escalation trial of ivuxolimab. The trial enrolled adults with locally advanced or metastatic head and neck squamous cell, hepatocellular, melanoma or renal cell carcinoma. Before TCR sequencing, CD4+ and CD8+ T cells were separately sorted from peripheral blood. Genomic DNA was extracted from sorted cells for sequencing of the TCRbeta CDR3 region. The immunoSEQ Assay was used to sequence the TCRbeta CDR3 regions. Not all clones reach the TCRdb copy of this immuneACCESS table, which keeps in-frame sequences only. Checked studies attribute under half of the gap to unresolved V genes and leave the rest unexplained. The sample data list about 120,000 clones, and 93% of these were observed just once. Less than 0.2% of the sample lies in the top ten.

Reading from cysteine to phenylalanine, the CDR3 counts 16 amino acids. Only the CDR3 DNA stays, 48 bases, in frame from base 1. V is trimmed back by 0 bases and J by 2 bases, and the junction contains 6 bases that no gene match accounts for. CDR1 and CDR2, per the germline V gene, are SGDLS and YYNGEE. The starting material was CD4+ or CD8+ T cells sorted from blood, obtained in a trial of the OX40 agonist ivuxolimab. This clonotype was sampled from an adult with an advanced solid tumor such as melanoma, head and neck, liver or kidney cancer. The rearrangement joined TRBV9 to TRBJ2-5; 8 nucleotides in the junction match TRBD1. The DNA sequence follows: TGTGCCAGCAGCGTAGGGTCGACAGGGGTACAAGAGACCCAGTACTTC. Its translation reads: CASSVGSTGVQETQYF.